This TCR beta chain was identified during a study of cytomegalovirus exposure and HLA in healthy donors. V was clipped by 6 bases and J by 3 bases; unmatched bases: 15. Germline-derived CDR1 and CDR2 are MDHEN and SYDVKM. The CDR3 sequence is 19 residues long. Primers for the PCR totalled 60 Vbeta and 13 Jbeta. Libraries were prepared by immunoSEQ multiplex PCR; TCRdb keeps only in-frame clonotypes and omits some of them. The sample holds some 150,000 clones, approximately 81% seen once. This TCR derives from a woman between 18 and 29 years old in good health and CMV-seronegative. The specimen was PBMCs. The chain carries TRBV28 and TRBJ2-6, with TRBD1 matching over 9 bases. CDR3 coding DNA: TGTGCCAGCAGCCCGACCGTTGGGACAGGGACTCGTGGGGCCAACGTCCTGACTTTC. Residues: CASSPTVGTGTRGANVLTF.